The 15 T cell receptor beta chains given below trace back to one sample, sequenced in a study of T cell responses to AZD1222 COVID-19 vaccine. Profiled with immunoSEQ multiplex PCR; TCRdb holds only in-frame clones, not every one. This table holds roughly 95,000 clones, approximately 90% found once. The sample was peripheral blood, taken 28 days after the second AZD1222 dose. The receptors come from an adult who received the AZD1222 COVID-19 vaccine.

The DNA of the CDR3 is TGTGCCAGCAGTTTATTCAGGGACAACGAAAAACTGTTTTTT. Translation gives CASSLFRDNEKLFF. J is TRBJ1-4 and V is TRBV28, with D perhaps matching TRBD1 (6 bases). CDR3 length: 14 amino acids. Germline V gene data show CDR1 as MDHEN and CDR2 as SYDVKM. V was cut by 1 base and J by 8 bases, with 11 bases left in between.

The rearrangement uses TRBV29-1 and TRBJ2-5; TRBD1 or TRBD2 may be the D gene (5 bases each). Germline loops: CDR1 SQVTM, CDR2 ANQGSEA. The CDR3 covers 15 residues. Trimming shortened V by 3 bases and J by 1 base, and 15 bases separated the two germline ends. CDR3 DNA sequence: TGCAGCGTTGAGGGGCGGGCAAGACTCCAAGAGACCCAGTACTTC. Translated: CSVEGRARLQETQYF.

J is TRBJ1-1 and V is TRBV27; the match to TRBD1 covers 12 bases. CDR1 MNHEY and CDR2 SMNVEV come from the germline V gene (reference sequence). This CDR3 has 18 residues. V gave up 6 bases and J gave up 4 bases; unmatched junction bases: 15. CDR3 sequence: CASSLNRDRGRRGTEAFF. In DNA form, the CDR3 reads TGTGCCAGCAGCTTAAACCGGGACAGGGGGCGAAGGGGCACTGAAGCTTTCTTT.

This clone was picked up one time. The chain couples TRBV7-6 to TRBJ2-2; 10 bases line up with TRBD1. From germline, CDR1 is SGHVS and CDR2 FNYEAQ. V dropped 5 bases and J dropped 5; count of bases not matched to a gene: 14. CDR3 length: 18 residues. The DNA for the CDR3 is TGTGCCAGCAGCGTCAGCTTGACGGGACAGGGGTATACCGGGGAGCTGTTTTTT. Protein product: CASSVSLTGQGYTGELFF.

The CDR3 DNA reads TGTGCCAGCAGCTTAGATTCGGGTGCGACCCTCACAGATACGCAGTATTTT. It codes for CASSLDSGATLTDTQYF. The chain links TRBV7-2 to TRBJ2-3; D remains ambiguous. With 1 base removed from V and 2 bases from J, the gap between germline ends came to 16 bases. The CDR3 runs 17 residues. CDR1 is SGHTA and CDR2 is FQGNSA in the germline V gene.

V and J are TRBV10-1 and TRBJ2-7, with D perhaps matching TRBD2 (7 bases). Germline lookup yields CDR1 WNHNN and CDR2 SYGVQD (reference sequence). The V end was cut by 10 bases, the J end by 2 bases, with 21 bases between. This CDR3 is built from 15 residues. The CDR3 loop is CANKGGAGEAYEQYF. The CDR3 coding sequence is TGCGCCAACAAGGGGGGGGCAGGGGAAGCCTACGAGCAGTACTTC.

The genes are TRBV5-5 and TRBJ1-1; unclear D gene. Trimming shortened V by 1 base and J by 5 bases, and 9 bases separated the two germline ends. The CDR3 is 13 amino acids. The germline CDR1 and CDR2 sequences are SGHKS and YYEKEE (reference sequence). This CDR3 is CASSLIPTTEAFF. The CDR3 coding sequence is TGTGCCAGCAGCTTGATCCCGACGACTGAAGCTTTCTTT.

The chain uses TRBV5-1 and TRBJ1-5, with a weak D call TRBD1 (5 bases). Trimming removed 6 bases at V and 0 bases at J, with 19 bases between. CDR3 size: 17 residues. CDR1 is SGHRS and CDR2 is YFSETQ in the germline V gene. The CDR3 DNA follows: TGCGCCAGCATCCCCCCCCGGGGGAGGGGTAGCAATCAGCCCCAGCATTTT. Its translation: CASIPPRGRGSNQPQHF.

The rearrangement links TRBV3-1 (or the pseudogene TRBV3-2) to TRBJ1-5; no definite D call. V lost 2 bases to trimming and J lost 7 bases, with 6 bases between them. Germline V gives CDR1 LGHDT, CDR2 YNNKEL (reference sequence). This CDR3 region has 12 residues. CDR3 sequence reads: CASSQNGQPQHF. CDR3 nucleotides: TGTGCCAGCAGCCAAAATGGGCAGCCCCAGCATTTT.

The chain uses TRBV18 and TRBJ2-7; the D is unclear. Deletions cut 3 bases from V and 0 bases from J, with 15 bases between. The CDR3 is 16 amino acids. Germline V gene data show CDR1 as KGHSH and CDR2 as LQKENI. CDR3 amino acids: CASSPAERSFSYEQYF. In DNA, the CDR3 is TGTGCCAGCTCACCGGCGGAACGCTCCTTCTCCTACGAGCAGTACTTC.

The chain links TRBV6-5 to TRBJ1-5; D may be TRBD1 (6 bases). With 6 bases removed from V and 5 bases from J, the gap between germline ends came to 17 bases. Germline CDR1 and CDR2: MNHEY and SVGAGI. CDR3 size: 15 residues. The CDR3 reads CASSALRGGHQPQHF. CDR3 nucleotide sequence: TGTGCCAGCAGCGCGCTCCGAGGGGGTCATCAGCCCCAGCATTTT.

The chain employs TRBV5-1 and TRBJ2-5; 14 nucleotides agree with TRBD2. CDR3 length: 16 amino acids. The J segment lost 3 bases and the V segment lost 1 base, leaving 2 bases of the junction unmatched. Germline values: CDR1 SGHRS, CDR2 YFSETQ. In DNA, the CDR3 is TGCGCCAGCAGCTTGCGGACTAGCGGGGGGAAAGAGACCCAGTACTTC. It encodes CASSLRTSGGKETQYF.

The rearrangement uses TRBV5-5 and TRBJ1-4; 7 bases are shared with TRBD1. The CDR3 runs to 17 residues. CDR1 SGHKS and CDR2 YYEKEE come from the germline V gene (reference sequence). The trim removed 0 bases at V and 4 bases at J, leaving 9 bases unmatched. CDR3 residues: CASSLAGRGAHNEKLFF. DNA of the CDR3: TGTGCCAGCAGCTTGGCCGGCAGGGGGGCCCATAATGAAAAACTGTTTTTT.

This chain uses TRBV19 with TRBJ1-2; possible D gene TRBD1, 6 bases. Germline loops: CDR1 LNHDA, CDR2 SQIVND (reference sequence). V lost 6 bases to trimming and J lost 8 bases, with 19 bases between them. CDR3 length: 14 residues. The CDR3 region has the DNA TGTGCCAGTAGACCCGATCCACAGGGAGGGGGCTACACCTTC. This gives the protein CASRPDPQGGGYTF. The complete variable domain, with remaining parts taken from reference TRBV19 and TRBJ1-2, reads DGGITQSPKYLFRKEGQNVTLSCEQNLNHDAMYWYRQDPGQGLRLIYYSQIVNDFQKGDIAEGYSVSREKKESFPLTVTSAQKNPTAFYLCASRPDPQGGGYTFGSGTRLTVV.

The chain is built from TRBV2 and TRBJ2-7; TRBD2 agrees at 9 bases. Germline CDR1 reads SNHLY; CDR2 reads FYNNEI. The V gene end was trimmed by 4 bases and the J gene end by 1 base; junction bases not matched to a gene: 8. The CDR3 length is 16 residues. In nucleotides, the CDR3 is TGTGCCAGCAGTGGGGTTAGCGGGGGTATGTCCTACGAGCAGTACTTC. Protein: CASSGVSGGMSYEQYF. The variable domain in full, completed from reference TRBV2 and TRBJ2-7, reads EPEVTQTPSHQVTQMGQEVILRCVPISNHLYFYWYRQILGQKVEFLVSFYNNEISEKSEIFDDQFSVERPDGSNFTLKIRSTKLEDSAMYFCASSGVSGGMSYEQYFGPGTRLTVT.